This TCR beta chain was captured by sequencing in a study of blood T cell repertoires in COVID-19. Original methodology: Amplifying reference gene primers gave estimates of nucleated cell counts. The assay was immunoSEQ multiplex PCR, and TCRdb's table has in-frame clones only and misses some. That table supplies the V and J calls and clone size; D and trimming were determined from the DNA. The sample holds fewer than 300,000 clones, roughly 85% seen once. The CDR3 consists of 18 residues. Germline trimming cut 6 bases from V and 4 bases from J; bases unmatched to any gene: 16. Looked up from germline, CDR1 is SGHAT and CDR2 is FQNNGV.

The sequence was collected from a man between 50 and 59 years old with active or convalescent COVID-19. The sequenced sample was peripheral blood. V usage is TRBV11-2 and J usage is TRBJ1-2; 11 nucleotides agree with TRBD1. CDR3 residues: CASRSLRDRGSPSYGYTF. The CDR3 DNA sequence: TGTGCCAGCAGGTCACTTCGGGACAGGGGGTCTCCTAGCTATGGCTACACCTTC. The whole variable domain, remainder taken from reference TRBV11-2 and TRBJ1-2, is EAGVAQSPRYKIIEKRQSVAFWCNPISGHATLYWYQQILGQGPKLLIQFQNNGVVDDSQLPKDRFSAERLKGVDSTLKIQPAKLEDSAVYLCASRSLRDRGSPSYGYTFGSGTRLTVV.